The 2 T cell receptor beta chains presented below share a single source sample, sequenced in a study of blood T cells in healthy people across ages. Using a J-beta primer mix together with a sample-barcoded 5' primer, a second PCR was run for about 6 to 11 cycles. Using its own MiXCR run on the 5' RACE reads, TCRdb lists one record per CDR3 protein. This table holds around 900,000 distinct CDR3 sequences, about 51% found once. Sequenced input: blood. These receptor sequences come from a woman aged 60-70 years in good health.

As for this clonotype: One junction end disagrees with the germline gene, perhaps due to a read error. The V call is TRBV6-5, the J call TRBJ2-4, with TRBD1 as a possible D gene (5 bases). The germline CDR1 and CDR2 sequences are MNHEY and SVGAGI. The CDR3 has 14 amino acids. CDR3 nucleotide sequence: TGTGCCAGCAGTCTAGGGGTGGGCAAAACCATTCAGTACTTC. Translating it yields CASSLGVGKTIQYF.

This sequence joins TRBV6-5 and TRBJ2-3; 7 bases agree with TRBD2. The CDR3 has 15 amino acids. From germline, CDR1 is MNHEY and CDR2 SVGAGI. The trim removed 5 bases at V and 3 bases at J, leaving 8 bases unmatched. CDR3 nucleotides: TGTGCCAGCAGTGGGGCGGGAGTTTGGACAGATACGCAGTATTTT. Its protein product is CASSGAGVWTDTQYF.